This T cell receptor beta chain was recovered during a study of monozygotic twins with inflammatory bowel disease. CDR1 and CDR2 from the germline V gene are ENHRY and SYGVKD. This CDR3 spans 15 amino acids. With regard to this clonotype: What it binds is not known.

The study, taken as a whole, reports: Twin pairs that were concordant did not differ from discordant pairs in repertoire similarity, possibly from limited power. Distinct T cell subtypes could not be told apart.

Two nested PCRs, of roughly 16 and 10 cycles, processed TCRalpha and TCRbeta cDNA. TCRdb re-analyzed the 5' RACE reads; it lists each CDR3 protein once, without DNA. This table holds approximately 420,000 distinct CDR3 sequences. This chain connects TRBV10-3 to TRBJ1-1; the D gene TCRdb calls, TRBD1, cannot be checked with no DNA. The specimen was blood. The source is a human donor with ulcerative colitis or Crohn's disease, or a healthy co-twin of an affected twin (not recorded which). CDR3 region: CAISAGGVMNTEAFF.